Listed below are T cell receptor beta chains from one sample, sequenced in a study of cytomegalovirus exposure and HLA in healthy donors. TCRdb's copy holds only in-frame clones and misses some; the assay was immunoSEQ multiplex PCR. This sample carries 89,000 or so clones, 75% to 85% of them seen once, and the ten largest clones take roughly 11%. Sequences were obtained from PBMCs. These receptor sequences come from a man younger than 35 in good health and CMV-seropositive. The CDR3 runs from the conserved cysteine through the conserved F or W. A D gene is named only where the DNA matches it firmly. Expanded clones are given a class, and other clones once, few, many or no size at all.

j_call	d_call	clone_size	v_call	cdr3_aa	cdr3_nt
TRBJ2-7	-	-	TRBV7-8	CASSTTPDRHYEQYF	TGTGCCAGCAGCACCACCCCGGACAGACACTACGAGCAGTACTTC
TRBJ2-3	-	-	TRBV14	CASSQDTRSTDTQYF	TGTGCCAGCAGCCAAGACACTCGTAGCACAGATACGCAGTATTTT
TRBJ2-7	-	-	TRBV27	CASSVLGGSGREQYF	TGTGCCAGCAGTGTACTCGGGGGATCTGGAAGGGAGCAGTACTTC
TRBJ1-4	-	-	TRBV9	CASSEEGKPNEKLFF	TGTGCCAGCAGCGAGGAGGGGAAGCCTAATGAAAAACTGTTTTTT
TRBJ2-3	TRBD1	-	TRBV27	CASRRTGRVSDTQYF	TGTGCCAGCAGACGGACAGGTCGAGTCTCAGATACGCAGTATTTT
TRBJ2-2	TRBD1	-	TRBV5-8	CASSPGTGGDTGELFF	TGTGCCAGCAGCCCAGGGACAGGGGGGGACACCGGGGAGCTGTTTTTT
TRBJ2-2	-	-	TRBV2	CASSERWRGTTNTGELFF	TGTGCCAGCAGTGAAAGGTGGAGAGGCACGACGAACACCGGGGAGCTGTTTTTT
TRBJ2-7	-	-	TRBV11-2	CASTWLRELTYEQYF	TGTGCCAGCACCTGGTTGAGGGAGCTGACCTACGAGCAGTACTTC
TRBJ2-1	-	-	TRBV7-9	CASSLIMPEVEQFF	TGTGCCAGCAGCTTAATCATGCCAGAGGTTGAGCAGTTCTTC
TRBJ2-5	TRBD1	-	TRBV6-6	CASSQQGAVVETQYF	TGTGCCAGCAGTCAACAGGGGGCTGTGGTAGAGACCCAGTACTTC
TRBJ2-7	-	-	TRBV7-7	CASSLTLDSSYEQYF	TGTGCCAGCAGCTTAACCCTCGACAGTTCCTACGAGCAGTACTTC
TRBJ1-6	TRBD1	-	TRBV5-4	CASRSTGGVRYSPLHF	TGTGCCAGCAGATCGACAGGGGGCGTCCGGTATTCACCCCTCCACTTT
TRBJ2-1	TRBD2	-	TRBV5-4	CASSFLLAGGDEQFF	TGTGCCAGCAGCTTCCTGCTAGCGGGGGGAGATGAGCAGTTCTTC
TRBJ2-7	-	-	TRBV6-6	CASSLSGGSNEQYF	TGTGCCAGCAGTCTCTCGGGGGGCTCGAACGAGCAGTACTTC
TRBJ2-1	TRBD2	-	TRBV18	CASSPGTSGSYNEQFF	TGTGCCAGCTCACCAGGGACTAGCGGGAGTTACAATGAGCAGTTCTTC
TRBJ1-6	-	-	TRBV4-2	CASSQLSSYNSPLHF	TGTGCCAGCAGCCAACTGAGCTCCTATAATTCACCCCTCCACTTT
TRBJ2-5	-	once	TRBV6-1	CASSTGNQETQYF	TGTGCCAGCAGCACAGGGAACCAAGAGACCCAGTACTTC
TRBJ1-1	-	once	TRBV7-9	CASSLVGAGRNTEAFF	TGTGCCAGCAGCTTGGTTGGGGCAGGTAGGAACACTGAAGCTTTCTTT
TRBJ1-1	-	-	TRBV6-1	CASSGRGGGTEAFF	TGTGCCAGCAGTGGAAGGGGCGGCGGCACTGAAGCTTTCTTT
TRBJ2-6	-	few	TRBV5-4	CASSPPRGANVLTF	TGTGCCAGCAGCCCCCCTCGTGGGGCCAACGTCCTGACTTTC
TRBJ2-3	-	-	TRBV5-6	CASRYDRRLSTDTQYF	TGTGCCAGCAGATACGACCGACGACTAAGCACAGATACGCAGTATTTT
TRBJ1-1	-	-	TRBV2	CASTRLGGTEAFF	TGTGCCAGCACTCGCCTCGGGGGAACTGAAGCTTTCTTT
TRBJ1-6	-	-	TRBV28	CASSSETAYNSPLHF	TGTGCCAGCAGTTCCGAGACAGCATATAATTCACCCCTCCACTTT
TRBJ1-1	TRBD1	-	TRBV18	CASHLLRGRGTEAFF	TGTGCCAGCCACCTGCTAAGGGGGCGGGGCACTGAAGCTTTCTTT
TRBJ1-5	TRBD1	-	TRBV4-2	CASSQDPGGGQPQHF	TGTGCCAGCAGCCAAGATCCAGGGGGCGGTCAGCCCCAGCATTTT
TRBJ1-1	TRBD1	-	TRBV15	CATSRDLTGGTEAFF	TGTGCCACCAGCAGAGATTTGACAGGGGGTACTGAAGCTTTCTTT
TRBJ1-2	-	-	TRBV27	CASSPQGRDYGYTF	TGTGCCAGCAGTCCACAGGGCAGGGACTATGGCTACACCTTC
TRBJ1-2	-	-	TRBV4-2	CASSQETTDYGYTF	TGTGCCAGCAGCCAAGAAACGACAGACTATGGCTACACCTTC
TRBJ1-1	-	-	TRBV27	CASSVLENTEAFF	TGTGCCAGCAGTGTTTTAGAGAACACTGAAGCTTTCTTT
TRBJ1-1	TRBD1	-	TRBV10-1	CASSESTLGQGKRMNTEAFF	TGCGCCAGCAGTGAGTCGACCCTGGGACAGGGGAAAAGGATGAACACTGAAGCTTTCTTT
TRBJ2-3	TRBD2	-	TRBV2	CASRSLALSTDTQYF	TGTGCCAGCAGATCACTAGCGTTGAGCACAGATACGCAGTATTTT
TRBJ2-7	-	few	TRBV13	CASSLRDSPAYEQYF	TGTGCCAGCAGCTTACGGGACTCCCCGGCCTACGAGCAGTACTTC
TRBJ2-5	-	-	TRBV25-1	CASLELGLGEETQYF	TGTGCCAGCCTTGAGTTGGGACTTGGGGAAGAGACCCAGTACTTC
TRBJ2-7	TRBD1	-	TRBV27	CASRTGTEYEQYF	TGTGCCAGCAGAACCGGGACAGAGTACGAGCAGTACTTC
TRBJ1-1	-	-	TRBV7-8	CASSFERLSEAFF	TGTGCCAGCAGCTTTGAGAGGTTATCTGAAGCTTTCTTT
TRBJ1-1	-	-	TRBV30	CAWSVTGRTEAFF	TGTGCCTGGAGTGTAACCGGCAGGACTGAAGCTTTCTTT
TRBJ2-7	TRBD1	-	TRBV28	CASRTGQTYEQYF	TGTGCCAGCAGGACGGGACAGACCTACGAGCAGTACTTC
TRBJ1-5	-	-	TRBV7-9	CASSLDSPPQPQHF	TGTGCCAGCAGCTTAGACAGCCCTCCTCAGCCCCAGCATTTT
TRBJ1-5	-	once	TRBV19	CATKPGHGDQPQHF	TGTGCCACCAAACCGGGACACGGCGATCAGCCCCAGCATTTT
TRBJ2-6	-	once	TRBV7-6	CASSLETGAPSGANVLTF	TGTGCCAGCAGCTTAGAAACTGGGGCCCCCTCTGGGGCCAACGTCCTGACTTTC
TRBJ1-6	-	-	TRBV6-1	CASSGFGRGSYNSPLHF	TGTGCCAGCAGTGGCTTCGGCAGGGGTTCCTATAATTCACCCCTCCACTTT
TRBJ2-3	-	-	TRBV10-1	CASSESAGLSDTQYF	TGCGCCAGCAGTGAGTCGGCGGGACTCTCAGATACGCAGTATTTT
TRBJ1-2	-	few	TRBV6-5	CASRQTGNYGYTF	TGTGCCAGCAGGCAGACGGGAAACTATGGCTACACCTTC
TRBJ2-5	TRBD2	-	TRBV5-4	CASSLGASGGPGQETQYF	TGTGCCAGCAGCTTGGGAGCTAGCGGGGGCCCCGGCCAAGAGACCCAGTACTTC
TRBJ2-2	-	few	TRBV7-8	CASSPQTGNTGELFF	TGTGCCAGCAGCCCTCAGACAGGGAACACCGGGGAGCTGTTTTTT
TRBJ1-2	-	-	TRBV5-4	CASSFTTSNYGYTF	TGTGCCAGCAGCTTCACCACTTCTAACTATGGCTACACCTTC